The 24 T cell receptor beta chains below come from one sample, sequenced in a study of cytomegalovirus exposure and HLA in healthy donors. PCR amplification relied on 60 Vbeta primers (plus 13 Jbeta primers). Assay used: immunoSEQ multiplex PCR; TCRdb lists only in-frame clones, some missing. The profile shows around 85,000 clones, approximately 80% of them singletons. The material sequenced was PBMCs. The receptor set was obtained from a woman between 50 and 59 years old in good health and CMV-seropositive.

This clone was detected only a few times. The chain joins TRBV30 to TRBJ1-1, with D perhaps TRBD1 (5 bases). In germline, CDR1 is GTSNPN, CDR2 SVGIG (reference sequence). V lost 5 bases, J lost 8 bases, and 21 bases lay in between. The CDR3 is 14 amino acids. Here the CDR3 reads CAWGTQGSGGEAFF. The CDR3 DNA is TGTGCCTGGGGGACCCAGGGTTCCGGAGGGGAAGCTTTCTTT.

V gene TRBV19 combines with J gene TRBJ1-5; 11 positions agree with TRBD1. Germline values: CDR1 LNHDA, CDR2 SQIVND (reference sequence). Trimming took 4 bases from V and 5 from J; bases not matched to a gene: 4. The CDR3 consists of 15 residues. The CDR3, as DNA: TGTGCCAGTAGTACTCGGACAGGGGGCGATCAGCCCCAGCATTTT. Residues: CASSTRTGGDQPQHF.

The V gene is TRBV27, the J gene TRBJ2-2; D not certain. The CDR3 consists of 15 residues. Germline V CDR1 and CDR2: MNHEY, SMNVEV (reference sequence). The V gene lost 7 bases and the J gene lost 0 bases, with 12 bases spanning the gap. The CDR3: CASTITVANTGELFF. The CDR3 DNA sequence: TGTGCCAGCACCATAACGGTAGCGAACACCGGGGAGCTGTTTTTT.

This clone was seen only once. V and J are TRBV2 and TRBJ2-5, with a weak D call TRBD2 (6 bases). TRBJ2-7 matches the DNA end more closely, so the J call is doubtful. This CDR3 has 15 amino acids. Germline CDR1 and CDR2: SNHLY and FYNNEI. The CDR3 DNA sequence: TGTGCCAGCAGTGCTGGGACTCTAAGCTCCTACGAGCAGTACTTC. It encodes CASSAGTLSSYEQYF.

This clone was found a few times. The chain combines TRBV11-2 with TRBJ1-4; D not resolved. Trimming left V 5 bases short and J 1 base short, with 8 bases between. The germline CDR1 and CDR2 sequences are SGHAT and FQNNGV. CDR3 length: 14 amino acids. The chain's CDR3 is CASSPGLTNEKLFF. The CDR3 DNA is TGTGCCAGCAGCCCAGGCTTAACTAATGAAAAACTGTTTTTT.

V gene TRBV18 combines with J gene TRBJ2-3; 10 nucleotides line up with TRBD2. V lost 3 bases and J lost 4; bases outside the gene matches: 13. CDR1 and CDR2 from the germline V gene are KGHSH and LQKENI. This CDR3 is built from 18 residues. The DNA of the CDR3 is TGTGCCAGCTCACCGCTACTCTTTCTAGCGGGAGTTCCAGATACGCAGTATTTT. Its protein is CASSPLLFLAGVPDTQYF.

The chain links TRBV27 to TRBJ2-3; tentatively, D is TRBD2 (6 bases). The V gene's germline CDR1 is MNHEY and CDR2 SMNVEV (reference sequence). This CDR3 has 14 amino acids. The V end lost 5 bases, the J end lost 6 bases, and 15 bases lay between the germline ends. CDR3 loop: CASSPGLSKDTQYF. The CDR3 DNA sequence: TGTGCCAGCAGTCCGGGACTTTCGAAGGATACGCAGTATTTT.

V is TRBV25-1 and J is TRBJ1-2; the match to TRBD1 covers 9 bases. The junction had 6 bases not matched to a gene; V was cut back by 10 bases and J by 0 bases. Per germline, CDR1 MGHDK and CDR2 SYGVNS. This CDR3 is 14 amino acids long. CDR3 in amino acids: CATIGTGSNYGYTF. The DNA for the CDR3 is TGTGCCACCATAGGGACAGGGTCTAACTATGGCTACACCTTC.

This chain links TRBV5-8 with TRBJ1-5; D uncertain. CDR1 is SGHTS, CDR2 YDEGEE, per germline. The CDR3 covers 13 residues. Between the trimmed V and J ends, which lost 0 bases and 7 bases, there was a span of 8 bases. CDR3 nucleotides: TGTGCCAGCAGCTTGGGGCGGGAGCAGCCCCAGCATTTT. Residues: CASSLGREQPQHF.

The chain carries TRBV10-1 and TRBJ2-3, with 8 bases aligning to TRBD2. The CDR3 sequence is 14 residues long. The V and J ends lost 5 bases and 9 bases, in that order; junction bases with no gene match: 10. Germline V gene sequence: CDR1 WNHNN, CDR2 SYGVQD (reference sequence). DNA of the CDR3: TGCGCCAGCAGTCCGGGACTAGGGGGGGGGACGCAGTATTTT. Encoded protein: CASSPGLGGGTQYF.

This rearrangement joins TRBV4-1 to TRBJ1-4; 8 bases line up with TRBD1. This CDR3 has 16 residues. Looked up from germline, CDR1 is MGHRA and CDR2 is YSYEKL. The junction had 10 bases not matched to a gene; V was cut back by 2 bases and J by 8 bases. The CDR3 DNA reads as TGCGCCAGCAGCCAATTCGACAGGGGTCTGGGGGAAAAACTGTTTTTT. Translating it yields CASSQFDRGLGEKLFF.

The chain joins TRBV7-2 to TRBJ2-2, with 7 bases lining up with TRBD1. Germline CDR1 SGHTA, CDR2 FQGNSA. V was pared by 5 bases and J by 1 base, with 4 bases of the junction left unmatched. This CDR3 contains 15 residues. The CDR3 protein is CASSLTGVNTGELFF. The CDR3 DNA reads as TGTGCCAGCAGCCTCACAGGGGTGAACACCGGGGAGCTGTTTTTT. Full variable domain (outside the CDR3, taken from reference TRBV7-2 and TRBJ2-2): GAGVSQSPSNKVTEKGKDVELRCDPISGHTALYWYRQSLGQGLEFLIYFQGNSAPDKSGLPSDRFSAERTGGSVSTLTIQRTQQEDSAVYLCASSLTGVNTGELFFGEGSRLTVL.

The rearrangement joins TRBV30 to TRBJ1-2; the D gene is possibly TRBD1 (6 bases). V lost 1 base and J lost 12, with 12 bases in between. CDR1 GTSNPN and CDR2 SVGIG come from the germline V gene (reference sequence). CDR3 length: 11 residues. The chain's CDR3 is CAWSAGAGDTF. In DNA form, the CDR3 reads TGTGCCTGGAGTGCAGGGGCCGGGGACACCTTC.

The chain links TRBV11-2 to TRBJ1-2; 9 bases agree with TRBD1. Per the germline V gene, CDR1 is SGHAT and CDR2 is FQNNGV. With 5 bases clipped from V and 6 bases from J, the junction kept 4 bases outside the gene matches. This CDR3 has 13 amino acids. The CDR3 loop is CASSPRTGDGYTF. The CDR3 DNA sequence: TGTGCCAGCAGCCCCCGGACAGGGGATGGCTACACCTTC. Full variable domain (missing parts from reference TRBV11-2 and TRBJ1-2): EAGVAQSPRYKIIEKRQSVAFWCNPISGHATLYWYQQILGQGPKLLIQFQNNGVVDDSQLPKDRFSAERLKGVDSTLKIQPAKLEDSAVYLCASSPRTGDGYTFGSGTRLTVV.

Remarks on this clone: The sample has other DNA sequences that encode this CDR3 too. The J gene is TRBJ2-7, the V gene TRBV5-4, with a weak D call TRBD1 (6 bases). Per the germline V gene, CDR1 is SGHNT and CDR2 is YYREEE (reference sequence). The V end lost 4 bases, the J end lost 4 bases, and 15 bases lay between the germline ends. The CDR3 spans 14 residues. The CDR3 region has the DNA TGTGCCAGCAGCGGGGGCCTTGCGTCTTACGAGCAGTACTTC. Protein: CASSGGLASYEQYF.

This chain's CDR3 is CASTEAGTSNYEETQYF. CDR3 coding DNA: TGTGCCAGCACCGAGGCTGGGACTAGCAATTACGAGGAGACCCAGTACTTC. The chain links TRBV2 to TRBJ2-5; 9 bases are shared with TRBD2. CDR1 SNHLY and CDR2 FYNNEI come from the germline V gene. V lost 7 bases, J lost 5 bases, and 17 bases stayed unmatched. This CDR3 is 17 amino acids long. Full variable domain (remainder filled in from reference TRBV2 and TRBJ2-5): EPEVTQTPSHQVTQMGQEVILRCVPISNHLYFYWYRQILGQKVEFLVSFYNNEISEKSEIFDDQFSVERPDGSNFTLKIRSTKLEDSAMYFCASTEAGTSNYEETQYFGPGTRLLVL.

This clone was seen just once. The V call is TRBV18, the J call TRBJ1-5, with no clear D. Trimming left V 3 bases short and J 0 bases short, with 12 bases between. The CDR3 has 16 residues. Germline V gives CDR1 KGHSH, CDR2 LQKENI. The CDR3 reads CASSPTSGNSNQPQHF. The CDR3 DNA is TGTGCCAGCTCACCGACCTCAGGAAATAGCAATCAGCCCCAGCATTTT.

The chain combines TRBV10-1 with TRBJ2-7; TRBD1 aligns across 9 bases. The V segment lost 4 bases and the J segment 6 bases; nucleotides outside the gene matches: 10. Germline values: CDR1 WNHNN, CDR2 SYGVQD (reference sequence). The CDR3 spans 15 residues. The CDR3 nucleotides are TGCGCCAGCAGTGCGGGACAGGGTCACGGGCTCGAGCAGTACTTC. Its translation is CASSAGQGHGLEQYF.

Comment on this clone: One junction end does not reproduce the germline sequence, and a read error may be involved. V is TRBV19 and J is TRBJ1-2; 10 bases map to TRBD1. CDR3 size: 12 residues. Germline V gene data show CDR1 as LNHDA and CDR2 as SQIVND (reference sequence). The CDR3 sequence: CASSTDRGSLFF. The CDR3 DNA is TGTGCCAGTAGTACGGACAGGGGGTCCCTCTTCTTC.

The gene calls are TRBV7-8 and TRBJ1-5; 8 bases are shared with TRBD1. The V gene end was trimmed by 2 bases and the J gene end by 7 bases; junction bases not matched to a gene: 13. This CDR3 has 17 residues. Germline CDR1 SGHVS, CDR2 FQNEAQ. DNA of the CDR3: TGTGCCAGCAGCTTAATAGCGGTTGGACAGGGCTTCCAGCCCCAGCATTTT. The encoded protein is CASSLIAVGQGFQPQHF.

This clone was observed once. The chain combines TRBV19 with TRBJ1-4; D is undetermined. The V and J ends lost 10 bases and 8 bases respectively, with 26 bases between them. This CDR3 comprises 16 residues. The germline V gene encodes CDR1 LNHDA and CDR2 SQIVND (reference sequence). The CDR3 DNA sequence: TGTGCCACCCATAGAGGGCAGCTAAATAGACCCGAAAAACTGTTTTTT. Translating it yields CATHRGQLNRPEKLFF.

This clone was observed a handful of times. A junction end diverges from the germline sequence, so it may reflect a read error. The chain combines TRBV7-7 with TRBJ2-2, with 10 bases fitting TRBD2. The CDR3 totals 17 residues. Germline V lookup: CDR1 SSHAT, CDR2 FNYEAQ (reference sequence). DNA for the CDR3: TGTGCTAGCAGCTTAGGAGGTACTAGCGGGGCCACCGGGGAGCTGTTTTTT. Amino acid sequence: CASSLGGTSGATGELFF.

On this clone itself: Its ends do not fully match the called genes, so a read error is possible. V usage is TRBV29-1 and J usage is TRBJ1-2, with 10 bases lining up with TRBD1. CDR1 and CDR2 (germline): SQVTM, ANQGSEA. The CDR3 loop spans 13 amino acids. DNA for the CDR3: TGCAGCGTTGAGACAGGGGGCGACTATGGCAACACCTTC. Translated, it gives CSVETGGDYGNTF.

The rearrangement uses TRBV18 and TRBJ1-2; D not certain. The CDR3 has 15 amino acids. Per germline, CDR1 KGHSH and CDR2 LQKENI. V was pared by 5 bases and J by 4 bases, with 17 bases between. The CDR3 region is CASSSFGRTLYGYTF. The CDR3 DNA follows: TGTGCCAGCTCATCCTTCGGGAGGACCCTCTATGGCTACACCTTC.